This entry describes one T cell receptor beta chain. Using immunoSEQ multiplex PCR, the repertoire was profiled, and TCRdb retains in-frame clones only, with some absent. The data contain about 66,000 clones, roughly nine tenths of them singletons. The germline CDR1 and CDR2 sequences are DFQATT and SNEGSKA (reference sequence). This CDR3 is 13 amino acids long. With 3 bases clipped from V and 9 bases from J, the junction kept 7 bases outside the gene matches. The data were obtained in a study of blood T cell repertoires in COVID-19. Study-wide context: T cells, B-cell-depleted T cells, or PBMCs supplied cDNA or gDNA.

The rearrangement links TRBV20-1 to TRBJ2-7, with 11 bases that match TRBD2. This receptor was taken from a human donor in a cohort sampled during active COVID-19. The sample comprised peripheral blood. CDR3 amino acids: CSASSGLAGLQYF. CDR3 nucleotide sequence: TGCAGTGCTAGTTCCGGACTAGCGGGCCTGCAGTACTTC.